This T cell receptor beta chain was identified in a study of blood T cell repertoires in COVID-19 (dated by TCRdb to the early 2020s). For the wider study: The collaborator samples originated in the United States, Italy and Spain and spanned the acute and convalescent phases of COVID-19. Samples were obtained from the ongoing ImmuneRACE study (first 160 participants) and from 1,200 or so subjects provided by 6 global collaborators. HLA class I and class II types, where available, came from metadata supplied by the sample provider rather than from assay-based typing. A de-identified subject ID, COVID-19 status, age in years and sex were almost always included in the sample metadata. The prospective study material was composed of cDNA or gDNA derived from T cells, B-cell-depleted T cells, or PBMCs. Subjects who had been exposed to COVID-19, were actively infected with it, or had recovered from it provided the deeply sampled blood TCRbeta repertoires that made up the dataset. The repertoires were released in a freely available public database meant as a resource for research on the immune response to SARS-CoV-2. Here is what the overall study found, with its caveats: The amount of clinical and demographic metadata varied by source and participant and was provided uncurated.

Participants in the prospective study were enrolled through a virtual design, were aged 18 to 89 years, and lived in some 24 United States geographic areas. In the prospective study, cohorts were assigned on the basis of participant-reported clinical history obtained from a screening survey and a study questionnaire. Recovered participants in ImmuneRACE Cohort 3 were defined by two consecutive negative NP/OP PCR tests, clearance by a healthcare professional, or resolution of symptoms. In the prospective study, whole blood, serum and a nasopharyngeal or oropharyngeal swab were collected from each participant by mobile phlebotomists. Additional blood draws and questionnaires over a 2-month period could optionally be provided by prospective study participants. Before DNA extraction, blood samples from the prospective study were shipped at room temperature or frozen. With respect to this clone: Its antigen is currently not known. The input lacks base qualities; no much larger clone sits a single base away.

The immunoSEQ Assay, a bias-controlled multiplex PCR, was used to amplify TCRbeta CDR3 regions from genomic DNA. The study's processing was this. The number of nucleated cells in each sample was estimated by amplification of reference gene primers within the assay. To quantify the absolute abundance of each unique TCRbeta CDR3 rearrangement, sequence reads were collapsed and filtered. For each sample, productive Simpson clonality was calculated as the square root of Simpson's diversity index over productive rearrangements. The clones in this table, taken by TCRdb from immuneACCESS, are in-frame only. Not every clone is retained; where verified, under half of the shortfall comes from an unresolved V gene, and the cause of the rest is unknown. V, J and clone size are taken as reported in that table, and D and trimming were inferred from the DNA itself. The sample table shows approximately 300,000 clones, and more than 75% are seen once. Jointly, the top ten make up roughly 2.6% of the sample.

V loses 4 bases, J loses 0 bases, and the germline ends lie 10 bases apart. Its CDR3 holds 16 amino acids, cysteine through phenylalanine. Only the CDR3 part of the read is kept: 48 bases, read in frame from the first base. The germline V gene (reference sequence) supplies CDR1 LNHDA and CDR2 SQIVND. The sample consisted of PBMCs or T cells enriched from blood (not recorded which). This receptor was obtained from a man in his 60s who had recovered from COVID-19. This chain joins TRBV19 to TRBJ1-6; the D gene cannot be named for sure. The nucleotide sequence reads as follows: TGTGCCAGTAGTAACACGGGGAGCTCCTATAATTCACCCCTCCACTTT. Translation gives CASSNTGSSYNSPLHF.